The following is a T cell receptor beta chain sequence with its context. Its cognate antigen is unknown. Documented time point: blood 4 weeks post-SBRT, at nephrectomy. Treatment reported: 15 Gy SBRT to primary tumor, nephrectomy 4 weeks later. Nephrectomy followed 15 Gy stereotactic body radiation by 4 weeks. The data derive from a study of radiation and T cells in renal cell carcinoma. Libraries were prepared by immunoSEQ multiplex PCR; TCRdb keeps only in-frame clonotypes and omits some of them. The profile shows tens of thousands of clones, roughly 80% of them singletons. Study-level results: In blood, top tumor clones expanded by 2 weeks, shrinking by 4. Baseline intratumoral clonotype presence is unknown without pretreatment biopsies.

The CDR3 is made up of 16 amino acids. The V gene's germline CDR1 is SGDLS and CDR2 YYNGEE. V trimming: 4 bases; J trimming: 2 bases; junction bases outside the gene matches: 5. The specimen was blood, collected from a patient whose treatment included radiotherapy and nephrectomy. The rearrangement joins TRBV9 to TRBJ2-3; TRBD2 matches at 12 bases. The sequence was collected from a man aged 50 to 59 with renal cell carcinoma. The CDR3 nucleotides are TGTGCCAGCAGCCCGCTAGCGGGGGGGACCACAGATACGCAGTATTTT. Encoded protein: CASSPLAGGTTDTQYF.